The rows below give T cell receptor beta chains drawn from one sample of a study of cytotoxic CD8 clonotypes in ibrutinib-treated CLL. Generated by immunoSEQ multiplex PCR, the TCRdb table keeps only in-frame clones and is missing some. The data show more than 300,000 clones, around four fifths seen once. The sample in question was PBMCs, obtained before ibrutinib treatment. The receptors shown here come from a human donor with chronic lymphocytic leukemia. CDR3s include the opening cysteine and the closing phenylalanine or tryptophan. D genes are given only for firm matches. Clone size, where shown, is once, few, many, or a class for clones that have expanded.

TRBJ1-2 TRBV20-1 9 . . CSASRGYTF TGCAGTGCTTCGAGGGGCTACACCTTC
TRBJ2-7 TRBV30 14 . . CAWSGDGPYYEQYF TGTGCCTGGAGTGGGGACGGGCCGTACTACGAGCAGTACTTC
TRBJ2-7 TRBV7-2 15 once . CASQRRGGEAYEQYF TGTGCCAGCCAAAGGCGGGGCGGGGAAGCCTACGAGCAGTACTTC
TRBJ2-7 TRBV4-1 15 . TRBD1 CASSLEPGQGHEQYF TGCGCCAGCAGTCTTGAACCGGGACAGGGTCACGAGCAGTACTTC
TRBJ2-1 TRBV27 13 . TRBD2 CASSLDSGRAWFF TGTGCCAGCAGTTTAGATAGCGGGAGGGCCTGGTTCTTC
TRBJ2-5 TRBV9 15 . . CASSVSVGGRETQYF TGTGCCAGCAGCGTTTCCGTAGGGGGGAGGGAGACCCAGTACTTC
TRBJ2-7 TRBV5-4 14 few TRBD1 CASSFGDRGYEQYF TGTGCCAGCAGCTTCGGGGACAGGGGTTACGAGCAGTACTTC
TRBJ1-2 TRBV5-5 17 once . CASSLTGHHPNNYGYTF TGTGCCAGCAGCTTAACTGGACACCATCCAAATAACTATGGCTACACCTTC
TRBJ2-3 TRBV7-6 15 few . CASSPRGGITDTQYF TGTGCCAGCAGCCCCCGGGGCGGCATAACAGATACGCAGTATTTT
TRBJ2-7 TRBV25-1 14 . . CASSGADYSYEQYF TGTGCCAGCAGTGGAGCGGACTACTCCTACGAGCAGTACTTC
TRBJ1-5 TRBV6-5 14 . . CASSTSRRNQPQHF TGTGCCAGCAGCACCAGCAGACGGAATCAGCCCCAGCATTTT
TRBJ2-7 TRBV7-8 15 . . CASSLNRVPSYEQYF TGTGCCAGCAGCTTAAACCGGGTTCCTTCCTACGAGCAGTACTTC
TRBJ1-2 TRBV6-6 13 few . CASSYWPGNGYTF TGTGCCAGCAGTTACTGGCCAGGGAATGGCTACACCTTC
TRBJ2-5 TRBV19 15 once TRBD1 CASSAGTGDQETQYF TGTGCCAGTAGCGCCGGGACAGGGGACCAAGAGACCCAGTACTTC
TRBJ1-6 TRBV28 15 . . CASRGGSDRGSPLHF TGTGCCAGCAGAGGCGGCAGTGATAGGGGATCACCCCTCCACTTT
TRBJ1-2 TRBV5-6 15 . TRBD1 CASSGTGQLGYGYTF TGTGCCAGCAGCGGAACGGGACAGCTAGGCTATGGCTACACCTTC
TRBJ1-1 TRBV11-2 13 . TRBD1 CASSADRGQGAFF TGTGCCAGCAGCGCCGACAGGGGGCAGGGGGCTTTCTTT
TRBJ1-4 TRBV5-4 14 . . CASSLAQTDEKLFF TGTGCCAGCAGCTTGGCCCAAACAGATGAAAAACTGTTTTTT
TRBJ2-3 TRBV2 15 . TRBD2 CASSAGLPSTDTQYF TGTGCCAGCAGCGCGGGACTACCTAGCACAGATACGCAGTATTTT
TRBJ1-5 TRBV15 12 . . CATSRPQGPQHF TGTGCCACCAGCAGGCCTCAAGGGCCCCAGCATTTT